This TCR beta chain was recorded in a study of cytomegalovirus exposure and HLA in healthy donors. Notes on the study in general: High sensitivity and specificity were reportedly achieved when the classifier diagnosed cytomegalovirus status.

CDR3 length equals 17 residues. Germline CDR1 and CDR2: MDHEN and SYDVKM. Trimming shortened V by 1 base and J by 2 bases, and 15 bases separated the two germline ends. The sample holds one count of this clone. What it binds is not known. 13 Jbeta primers and 60 Vbeta primers were used for the PCR. Assay: immunoSEQ multiplex PCR; the TCRdb copy retains only in-frame clones and omits some. The sample holds tens of thousands of clones, around 77% seen once. The sample consisted of PBMCs. The TCR comes from a man aged 45-65 years in good health and CMV-seronegative. The chain uses TRBV28 and TRBJ2-4, with no clear D. Here the CDR3 reads CASSLSFGLTSKNIQYF. CDR3 nucleotide sequence: TGTGCCAGCAGTTTATCTTTTGGTCTGACTTCCAAAAACATTCAGTACTTC.